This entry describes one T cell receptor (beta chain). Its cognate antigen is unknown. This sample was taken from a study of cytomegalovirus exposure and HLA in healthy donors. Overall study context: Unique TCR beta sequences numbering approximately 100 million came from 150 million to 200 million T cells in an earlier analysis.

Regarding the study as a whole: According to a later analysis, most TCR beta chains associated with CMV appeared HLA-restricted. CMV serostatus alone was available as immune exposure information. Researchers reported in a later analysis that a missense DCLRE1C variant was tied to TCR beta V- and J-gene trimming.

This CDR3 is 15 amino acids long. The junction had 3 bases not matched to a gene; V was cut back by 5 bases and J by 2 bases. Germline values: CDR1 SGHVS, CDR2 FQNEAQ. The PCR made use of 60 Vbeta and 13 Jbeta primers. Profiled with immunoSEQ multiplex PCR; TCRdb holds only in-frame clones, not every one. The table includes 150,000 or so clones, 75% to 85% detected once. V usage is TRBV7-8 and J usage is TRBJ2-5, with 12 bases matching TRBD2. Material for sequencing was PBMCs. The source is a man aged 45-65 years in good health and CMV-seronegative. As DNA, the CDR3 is TGTGCCAGCAGCCGAGGACTAGCGGGGCAAGAGACCCAGTACTTC. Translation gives CASSRGLAGQETQYF.